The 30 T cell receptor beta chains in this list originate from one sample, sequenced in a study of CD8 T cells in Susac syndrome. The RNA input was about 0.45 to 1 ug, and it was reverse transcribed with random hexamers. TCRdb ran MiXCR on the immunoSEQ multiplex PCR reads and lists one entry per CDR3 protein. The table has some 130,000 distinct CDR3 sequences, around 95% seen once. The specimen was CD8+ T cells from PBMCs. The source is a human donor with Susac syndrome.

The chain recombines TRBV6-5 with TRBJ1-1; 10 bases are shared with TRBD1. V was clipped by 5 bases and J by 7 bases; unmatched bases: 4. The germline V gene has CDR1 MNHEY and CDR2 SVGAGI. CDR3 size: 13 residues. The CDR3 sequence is CASSLGQGGEAFF. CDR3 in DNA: TGTGCCAGCAGTCTTGGACAGGGGGGTGAAGCTTTCTTT.

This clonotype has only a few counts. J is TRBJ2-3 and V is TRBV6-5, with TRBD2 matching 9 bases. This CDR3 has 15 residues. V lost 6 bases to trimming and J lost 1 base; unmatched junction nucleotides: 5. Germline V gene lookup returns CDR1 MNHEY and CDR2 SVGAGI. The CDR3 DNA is TGTGCCAGCAGCCCCATAGCGGGAGGCACAGATACGCAGTATTTT. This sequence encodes CASSPIAGGTDTQYF.

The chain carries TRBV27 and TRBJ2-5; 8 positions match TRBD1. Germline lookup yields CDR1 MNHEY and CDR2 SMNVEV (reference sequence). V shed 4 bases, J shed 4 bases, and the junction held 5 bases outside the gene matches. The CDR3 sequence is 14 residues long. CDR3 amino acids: CASSSGGALETQYF. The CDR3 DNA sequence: TGTGCCAGCAGTTCAGGGGGCGCTTTAGAGACCCAGTACTTC.

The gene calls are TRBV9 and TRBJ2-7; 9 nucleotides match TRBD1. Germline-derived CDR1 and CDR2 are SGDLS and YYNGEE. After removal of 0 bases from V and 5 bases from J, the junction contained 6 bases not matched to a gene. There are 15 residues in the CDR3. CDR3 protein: CASSVGGTGSHEQYF. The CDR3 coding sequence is TGTGCCAGCAGCGTAGGGGGGACAGGGTCCCACGAGCAGTACTTC. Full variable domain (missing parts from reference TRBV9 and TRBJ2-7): DSGVTQTPKHLITATGQRVTLRCSPRSGDLSVYWYQQSLDQGLQFLIQYYNGEERAKGNILERFSAQQFPDLHSELNLSSLELGDSALYFCASSVGGTGSHEQYFGPGTRLTVT.

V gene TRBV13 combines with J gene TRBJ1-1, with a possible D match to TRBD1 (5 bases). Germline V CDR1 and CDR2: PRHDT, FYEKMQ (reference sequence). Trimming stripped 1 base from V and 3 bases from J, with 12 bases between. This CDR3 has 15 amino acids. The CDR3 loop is CASSLAPGHYTEAFF. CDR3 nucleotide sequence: TGTGCCAGCAGCTTAGCCCCCGGACACTACACTGAAGCTTTCTTT. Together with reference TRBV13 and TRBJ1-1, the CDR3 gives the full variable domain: AAGVIQSPRHLIKEKRETATLKCYPIPRHDTVYWYQQGPGQDPQFLISFYEKMQSDKGSIPDRFSAQQFSDYHSELNMSSLELGDSALYFCASSLAPGHYTEAFFGQGTRLTVV.

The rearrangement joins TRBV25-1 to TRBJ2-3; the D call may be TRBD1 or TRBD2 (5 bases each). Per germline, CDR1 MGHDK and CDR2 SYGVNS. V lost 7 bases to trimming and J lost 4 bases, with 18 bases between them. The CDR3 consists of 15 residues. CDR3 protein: CASTNMAGAADTQYF. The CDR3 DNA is TGTGCCAGCACGAACATGGCCGGGGCCGCAGATACGCAGTATTTT.

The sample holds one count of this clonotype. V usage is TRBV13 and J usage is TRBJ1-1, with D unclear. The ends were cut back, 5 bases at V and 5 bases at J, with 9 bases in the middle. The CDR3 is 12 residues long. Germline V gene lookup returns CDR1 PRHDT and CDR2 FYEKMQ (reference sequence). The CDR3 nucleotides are TGTGCCAGCAGCGAGGCGGGAACTGAAGCTTTCTTT. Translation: CASSEAGTEAFF.

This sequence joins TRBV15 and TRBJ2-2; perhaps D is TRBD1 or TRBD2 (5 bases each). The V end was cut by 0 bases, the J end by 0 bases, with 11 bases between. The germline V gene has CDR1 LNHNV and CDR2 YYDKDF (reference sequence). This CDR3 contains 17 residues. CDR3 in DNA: TGTGCCACCAGCAGAGATCTTGGGACCACGAACACCGGGGAGCTGTTTTTT. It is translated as CATSRDLGTTNTGELFF.

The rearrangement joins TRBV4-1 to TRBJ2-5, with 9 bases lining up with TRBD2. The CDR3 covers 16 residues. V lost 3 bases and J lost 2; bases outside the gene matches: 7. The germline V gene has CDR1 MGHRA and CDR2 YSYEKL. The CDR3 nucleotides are TGCGCCAGCAGCCAGCAGGCTAGCGGGAAGCAAGAGACCCAGTACTTC. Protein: CASSQQASGKQETQYF.

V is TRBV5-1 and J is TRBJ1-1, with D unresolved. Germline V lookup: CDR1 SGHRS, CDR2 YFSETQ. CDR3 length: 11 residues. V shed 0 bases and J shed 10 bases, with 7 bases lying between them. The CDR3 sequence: CASSLGRGAFF. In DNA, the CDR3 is TGCGCCAGCAGCTTGGGGCGGGGAGCTTTCTTT.

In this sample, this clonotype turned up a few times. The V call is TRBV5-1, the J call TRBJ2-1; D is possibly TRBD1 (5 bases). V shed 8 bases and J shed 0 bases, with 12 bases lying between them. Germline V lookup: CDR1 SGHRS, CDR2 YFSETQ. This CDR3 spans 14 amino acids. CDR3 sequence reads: CASAGYSSYNEQFF. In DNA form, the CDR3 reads TGCGCCAGTGCAGGGTATAGCTCCTACAATGAGCAGTTCTTC.

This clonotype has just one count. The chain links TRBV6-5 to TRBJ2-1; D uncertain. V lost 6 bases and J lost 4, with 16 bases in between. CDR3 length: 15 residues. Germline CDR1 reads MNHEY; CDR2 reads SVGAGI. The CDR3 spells CASSTRMVGYNEQFF. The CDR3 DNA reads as TGTGCCAGCAGCACCAGGATGGTGGGGTACAATGAGCAGTTCTTC.

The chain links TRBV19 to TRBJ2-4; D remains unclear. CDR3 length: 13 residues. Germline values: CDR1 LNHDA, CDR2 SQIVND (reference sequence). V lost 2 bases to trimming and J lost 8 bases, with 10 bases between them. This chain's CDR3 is CASSIWNQDIQYF. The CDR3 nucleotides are TGTGCCAGTAGTATATGGAATCAGGACATTCAGTACTTC.

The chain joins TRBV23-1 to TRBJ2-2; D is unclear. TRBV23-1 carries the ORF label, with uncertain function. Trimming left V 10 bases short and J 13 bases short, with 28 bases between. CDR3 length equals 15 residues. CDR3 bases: TGCGCCAAAGAGGTGACAAGACCATCCCGGGTCGGGCTGTTTTTT. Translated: CAKEVTRPSRVGLFF.

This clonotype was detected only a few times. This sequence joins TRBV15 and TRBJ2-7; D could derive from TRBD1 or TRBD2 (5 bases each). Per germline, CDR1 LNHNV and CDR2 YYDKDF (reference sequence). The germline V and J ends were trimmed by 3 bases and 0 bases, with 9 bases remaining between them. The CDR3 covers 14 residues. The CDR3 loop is CATSSAGTSYEQYF. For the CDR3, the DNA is TGTGCCACCAGCAGTGCTGGGACCTCCTACGAGCAGTACTTC.

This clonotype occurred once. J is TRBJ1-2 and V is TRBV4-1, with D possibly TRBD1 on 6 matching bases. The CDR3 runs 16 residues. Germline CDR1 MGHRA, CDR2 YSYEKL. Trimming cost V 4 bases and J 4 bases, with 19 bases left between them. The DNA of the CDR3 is TGCGCCAGCAGCCCCAGGGACACCCAAGCGAGCTATGGCTACACCTTC. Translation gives CASSPRDTQASYGYTF.

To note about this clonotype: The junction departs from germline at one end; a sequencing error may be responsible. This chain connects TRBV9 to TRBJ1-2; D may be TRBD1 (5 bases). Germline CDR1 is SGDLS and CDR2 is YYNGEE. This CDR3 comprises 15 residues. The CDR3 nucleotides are TGTGCCAGCAGCGATCACTTTCAGGGTAACCATGGCTACACCTTC. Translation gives CASSDHFQGNHGYTF.

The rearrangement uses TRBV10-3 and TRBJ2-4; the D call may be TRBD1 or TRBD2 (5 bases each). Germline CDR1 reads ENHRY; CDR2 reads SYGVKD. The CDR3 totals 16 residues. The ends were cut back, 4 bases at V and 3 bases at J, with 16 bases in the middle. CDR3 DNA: TGTGCCATCAGTGCGGAATGGGGGACGGACAAAAACATTCAGTACTTC. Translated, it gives CAISAEWGTDKNIQYF.

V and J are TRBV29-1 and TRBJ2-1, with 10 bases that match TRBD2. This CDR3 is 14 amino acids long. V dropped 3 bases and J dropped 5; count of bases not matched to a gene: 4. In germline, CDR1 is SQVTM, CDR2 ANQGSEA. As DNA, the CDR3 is TGCAGCGTTGACCGGACTAGCGGAAACAATGAGCAGTTCTTC. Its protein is CSVDRTSGNNEQFF.

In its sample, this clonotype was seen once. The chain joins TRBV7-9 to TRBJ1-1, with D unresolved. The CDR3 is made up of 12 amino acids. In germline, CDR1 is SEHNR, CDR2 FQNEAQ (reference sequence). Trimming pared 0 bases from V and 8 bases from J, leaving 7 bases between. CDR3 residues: CASSLAGVEAFF. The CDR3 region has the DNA TGTGCCAGCAGCTTAGCCGGGGTAGAAGCTTTCTTT.

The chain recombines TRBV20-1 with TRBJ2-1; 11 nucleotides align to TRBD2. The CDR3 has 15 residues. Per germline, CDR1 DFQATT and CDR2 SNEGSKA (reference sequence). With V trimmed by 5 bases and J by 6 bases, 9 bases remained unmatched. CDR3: CSAPALAGARNEQFF. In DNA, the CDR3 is TGCAGTGCTCCAGCACTAGCGGGAGCCCGCAATGAGCAGTTCTTC.

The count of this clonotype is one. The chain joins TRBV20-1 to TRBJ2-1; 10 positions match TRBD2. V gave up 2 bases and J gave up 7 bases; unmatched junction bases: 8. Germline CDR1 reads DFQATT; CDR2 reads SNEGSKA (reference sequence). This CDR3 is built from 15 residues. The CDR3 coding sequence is TGCAGTGCTAGACCCCTAGCGGGAGTGGGTAATGAGCAGTTCTTC. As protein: CSARPLAGVGNEQFF.

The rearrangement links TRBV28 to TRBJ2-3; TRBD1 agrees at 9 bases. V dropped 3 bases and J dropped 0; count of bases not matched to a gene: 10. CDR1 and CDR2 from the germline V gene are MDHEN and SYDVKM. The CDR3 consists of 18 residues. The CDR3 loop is CASSFPGQGVSSTDTQYF. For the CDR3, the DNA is TGTGCCAGCAGTTTCCCGGGACAGGGTGTTTCTAGCACAGATACGCAGTATTTT. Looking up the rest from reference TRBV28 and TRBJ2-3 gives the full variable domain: DVKVTQSSRYLVKRTGEKVFLECVQDMDHENMFWYRQDPGLGLRLIYFSYDVKMKEKGDIPEGYSVSREKKERFSLILESASTNQTSMYLCASSFPGQGVSSTDTQYFGPGTRLTVL.

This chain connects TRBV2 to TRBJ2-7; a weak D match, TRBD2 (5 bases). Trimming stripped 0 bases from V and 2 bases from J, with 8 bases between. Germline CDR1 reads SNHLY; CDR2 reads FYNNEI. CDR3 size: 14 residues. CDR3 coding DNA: TGTGCCAGCAGTGAAGCGTACGGGACCTACGAGCAGTACTTC. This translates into CASSEAYGTYEQYF.

The CDR3, as DNA: TGCAGTGCTAGAGGGACTAGCGGGGACGCCAGGGAGCAGTTCTTC. This sequence encodes CSARGTSGDAREQFF. V and J are TRBV20-1 and TRBJ2-1; 12 bases are a match to TRBD2. Unmatched junction bases numbered 8, after V lost 1 base and J lost 10 bases. The CDR3 is 15 residues long. Germline V CDR1 and CDR2: DFQATT, SNEGSKA (reference sequence).

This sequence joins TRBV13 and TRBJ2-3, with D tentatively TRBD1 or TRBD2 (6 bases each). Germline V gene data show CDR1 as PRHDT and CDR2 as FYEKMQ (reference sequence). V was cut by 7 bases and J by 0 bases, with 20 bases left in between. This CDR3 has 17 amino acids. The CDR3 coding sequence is TGTGCCAGCACCCCCCACCCCGGGGGCGAGAGCACAGATACGCAGTATTTT. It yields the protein CASTPHPGGESTDTQYF.

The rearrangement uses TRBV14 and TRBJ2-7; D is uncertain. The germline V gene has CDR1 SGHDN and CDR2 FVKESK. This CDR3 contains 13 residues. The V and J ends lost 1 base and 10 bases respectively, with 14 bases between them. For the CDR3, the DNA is TGTGCCAGCAGCCAAGTGTCCACGTACCCCCAGTACTTC. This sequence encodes CASSQVSTYPQYF. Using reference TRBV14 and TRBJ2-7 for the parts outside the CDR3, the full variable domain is EAGVTQFPSHSVIEKGQTVTLRCDPISGHDNLYWYRRVMGKEIKFLLHFVKESKQDESGMPNNRFLAERTGGTYSTLKVQPAELEDSGVYFCASSQVSTYPQYFGPGTRLTVT.

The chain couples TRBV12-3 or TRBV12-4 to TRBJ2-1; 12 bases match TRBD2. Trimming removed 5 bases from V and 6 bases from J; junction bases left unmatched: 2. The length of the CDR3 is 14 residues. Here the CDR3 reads CASSPTSGSNEQFF. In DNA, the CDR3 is TGTGCCAGCAGTCCGACTAGCGGGAGCAATGAGCAGTTCTTC.

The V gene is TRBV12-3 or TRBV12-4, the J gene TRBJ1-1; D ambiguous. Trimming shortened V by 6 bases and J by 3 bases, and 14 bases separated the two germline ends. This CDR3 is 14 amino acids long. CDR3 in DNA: TGTGCCAGCAGCAGGACGGGCCCGGACACTGAAGCTTTCTTT. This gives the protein CASSRTGPDTEAFF.

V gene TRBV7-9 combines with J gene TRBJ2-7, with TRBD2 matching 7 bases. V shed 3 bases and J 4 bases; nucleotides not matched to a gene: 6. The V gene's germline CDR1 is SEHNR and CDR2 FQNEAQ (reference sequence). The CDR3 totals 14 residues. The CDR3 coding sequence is TGTGCCAGCAGCTTCGGGGGGATTTGGTACGAGCAGTACTTC. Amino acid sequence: CASSFGGIWYEQYF. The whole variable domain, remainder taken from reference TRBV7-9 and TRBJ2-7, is DTGVSQNPRHKITKRGQNVTFRCDPISEHNRLYWYRQTLGQGPEFLTYFQNEAQLEKSRLLSDRFSAERPKGSFSTLEIQRTEQGDSAMYLCASSFGGIWYEQYFGPGTRLTVT.